Presented here are 8 T cell receptor beta chains from one specimen sequenced in a study of cytotoxic CD8 clonotypes in ibrutinib-treated CLL. Assay: immunoSEQ multiplex PCR; the TCRdb copy retains only in-frame clones and omits some. The sample records 150,000 or so clones, about 84% being singletons. This sample comprised PBMCs, obtained after 24 months of ibrutinib treatment. These TCRs come from a human donor with chronic lymphocytic leukemia.

V is TRBV7-9 and J is TRBJ1-5; D gene uncertain. Trimming removed 1 base at V and 5 bases at J, with 6 bases between. This CDR3 is built from 13 residues. Germline CDR1 SEHNR, CDR2 FQNEAQ (reference sequence). CDR3 nucleotides: TGTGCCAGCAGCTTAGAGAGATATCAGCCCCAGCATTTT. It yields the protein CASSLERYQPQHF.

This clone was detected once. The chain carries TRBV6-1 and TRBJ1-6, with D perhaps matching TRBD1 (5 bases). V lost 6 bases to trimming and J lost 5 bases, with 14 bases between them. Germline CDR1 and CDR2: MNHNS and SASEGT. CDR3 length equals 15 residues. The CDR3 spells CASSKLDTHNSPLHF. Here the CDR3 DNA reads TGTGCCAGCAGCAAGCTGGACACGCATAATTCACCCCTCCACTTT.

V usage is TRBV4-2 and J usage is TRBJ2-3, with TRBD2 matching over 10 bases. J lost 4 bases, V lost 0 bases, and 4 bases had no gene match. Germline CDR1 and CDR2: LGHNA and YNFKEQ. This CDR3 region has 16 residues. This CDR3 reads CASSQDSLAGADTQYF. The CDR3 DNA sequence: TGTGCCAGCAGCCAAGACAGCCTAGCGGGAGCAGATACGCAGTATTTT.

The chain combines TRBV5-1 with TRBJ2-1; TRBD1 matches at 10 bases. This CDR3 region has 14 residues. Germline CDR1 reads SGHRS; CDR2 reads YFSETQ. Trimming removed 2 bases from V and 6 bases from J; junction bases left unmatched: 2. The CDR3 nucleotides are TGCGCCAGCAGCTTTGGGGACAGGGGCAATGAGCAGTTCTTC. This codes for CASSFGDRGNEQFF.

This clone was observed a single time. The genes are TRBV6-4 and TRBJ1-1; D is perhaps TRBD1 (6 bases). Germline CDR1 MRHNA, CDR2 SNTAGT. Trimming removed 6 bases from V and 4 bases from J, with 12 bases in between. This CDR3 spans 13 amino acids. This CDR3 reads CASSATGSTEAFF. The CDR3 region has the DNA TGTGCCAGCAGCGCTACAGGGAGCACTGAAGCTTTCTTT.

The gene calls are TRBV6-5 and TRBJ1-3; D remains unclear. Trimming pared 7 bases from V and 0 bases from J, leaving 10 bases between. Per germline, CDR1 MNHEY and CDR2 SVGAGI. The CDR3 has 14 amino acids. The CDR3 DNA follows: TGTGCCAGCACCCGGGGAGTCTCTGGAAACACCATATATTTT. It specifies CASTRGVSGNTIYF.

This chain connects TRBV28 to TRBJ1-2; D gene unclear. With 9 bases removed from V and 1 base from J, the gap between germline ends came to 9 bases. CDR1 is MDHEN and CDR2 is SYDVKM in the germline V gene. The CDR3 has 12 residues. CDR3: CASEEGNYGYTF. The CDR3 DNA is TGTGCCAGTGAGGAGGGTAACTATGGCTACACCTTC.

The CDR3 region is CASSLNRGHEKLFF. The CDR3 nucleotides read TGCGCCAGCAGCTTAAACAGGGGGCACGAAAAACTGTTTTTT. V is TRBV5-1 and J is TRBJ1-4; 9 nucleotides match TRBD1. The CDR3 has 14 residues. The junction had 4 bases not matched to a gene; V was cut back by 2 bases and J by 8 bases. The germline V gene has CDR1 SGHRS and CDR2 YFSETQ.